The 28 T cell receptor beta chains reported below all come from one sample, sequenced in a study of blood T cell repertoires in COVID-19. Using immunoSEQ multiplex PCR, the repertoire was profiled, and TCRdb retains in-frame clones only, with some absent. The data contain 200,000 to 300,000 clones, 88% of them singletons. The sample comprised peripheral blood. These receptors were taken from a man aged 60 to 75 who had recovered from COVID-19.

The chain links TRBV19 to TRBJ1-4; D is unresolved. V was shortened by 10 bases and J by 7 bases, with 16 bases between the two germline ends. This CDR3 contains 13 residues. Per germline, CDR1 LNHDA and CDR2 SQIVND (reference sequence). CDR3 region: CATPTPFGEKLFF. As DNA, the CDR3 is TGTGCCACCCCGACACCCTTCGGTGAAAAACTGTTTTTT.

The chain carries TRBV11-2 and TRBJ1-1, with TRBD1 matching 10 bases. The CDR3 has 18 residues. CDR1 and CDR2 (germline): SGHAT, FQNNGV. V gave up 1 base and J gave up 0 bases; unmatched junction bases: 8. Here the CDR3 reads CASSLGAGTGVLNTEAFF. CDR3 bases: TGTGCCAGCAGCTTAGGAGCCGGGACAGGGGTGCTGAACACTGAAGCTTTCTTT.

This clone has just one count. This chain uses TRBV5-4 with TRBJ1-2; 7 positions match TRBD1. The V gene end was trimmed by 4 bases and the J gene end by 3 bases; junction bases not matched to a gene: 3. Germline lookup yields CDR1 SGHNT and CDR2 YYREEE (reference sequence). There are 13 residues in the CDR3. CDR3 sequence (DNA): TGTGCCAGCAGCCTGACAGGGCACTATGGCTACACCTTC. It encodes CASSLTGHYGYTF.

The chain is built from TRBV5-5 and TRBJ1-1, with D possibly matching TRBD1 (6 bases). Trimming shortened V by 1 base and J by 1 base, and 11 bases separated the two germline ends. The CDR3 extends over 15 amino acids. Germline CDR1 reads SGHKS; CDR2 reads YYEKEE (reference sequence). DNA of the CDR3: TGTGCCAGCAGCTTGCCCCCGGGACAGAACACTGAAGCTTTCTTT. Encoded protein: CASSLPPGQNTEAFF.

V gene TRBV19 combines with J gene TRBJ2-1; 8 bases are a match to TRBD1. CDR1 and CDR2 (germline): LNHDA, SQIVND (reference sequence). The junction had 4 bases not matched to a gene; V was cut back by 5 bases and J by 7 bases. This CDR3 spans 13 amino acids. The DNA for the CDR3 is TGTGCCAGTAGTCCCCGGACAGGGAATGAGCAGTTCTTC. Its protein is CASSPRTGNEQFF.

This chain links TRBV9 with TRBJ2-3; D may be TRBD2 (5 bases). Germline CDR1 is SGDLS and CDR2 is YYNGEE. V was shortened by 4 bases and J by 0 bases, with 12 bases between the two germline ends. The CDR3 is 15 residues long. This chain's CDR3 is CASSHSGGSTDTQYF. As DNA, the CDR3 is TGTGCCAGCAGCCACAGTGGCGGGAGCACAGATACGCAGTATTTT.

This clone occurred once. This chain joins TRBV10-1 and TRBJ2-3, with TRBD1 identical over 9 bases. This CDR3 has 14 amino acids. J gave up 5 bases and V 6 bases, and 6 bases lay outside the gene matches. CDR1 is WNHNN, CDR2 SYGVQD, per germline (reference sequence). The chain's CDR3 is CASRPGQGLDTQYF. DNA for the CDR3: TGCGCCAGCAGGCCGGGACAGGGCCTAGATACGCAGTATTTT.

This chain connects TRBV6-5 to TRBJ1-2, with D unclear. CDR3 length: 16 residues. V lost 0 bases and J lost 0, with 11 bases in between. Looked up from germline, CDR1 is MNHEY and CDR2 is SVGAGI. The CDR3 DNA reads TGTGCCAGCAGTTACTCGATCCAGATGGCTAACTATGGCTACACCTTC. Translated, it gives CASSYSIQMANYGYTF.

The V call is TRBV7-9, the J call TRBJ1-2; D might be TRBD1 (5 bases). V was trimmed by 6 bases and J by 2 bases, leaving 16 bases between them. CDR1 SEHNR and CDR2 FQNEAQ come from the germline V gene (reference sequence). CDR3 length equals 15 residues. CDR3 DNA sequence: TGTGCCAGCAGTTCCATCACAGGAGAAAACTATGGCTACACCTTC. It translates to CASSSITGENYGYTF.

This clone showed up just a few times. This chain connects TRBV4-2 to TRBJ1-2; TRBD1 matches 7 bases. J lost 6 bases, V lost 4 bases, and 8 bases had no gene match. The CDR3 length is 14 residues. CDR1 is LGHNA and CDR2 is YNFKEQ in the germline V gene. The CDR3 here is CASSLDRVTDGYTF. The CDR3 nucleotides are TGTGCCAGCAGCCTAGACAGGGTTACTGATGGCTACACCTTC.

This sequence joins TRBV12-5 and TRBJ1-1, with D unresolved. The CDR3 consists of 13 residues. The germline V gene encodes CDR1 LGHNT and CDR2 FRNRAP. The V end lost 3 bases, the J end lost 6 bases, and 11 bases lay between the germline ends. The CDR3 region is CASGFGDYAEAFF. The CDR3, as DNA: TGTGCTAGTGGTTTCGGGGATTACGCTGAAGCTTTCTTT.

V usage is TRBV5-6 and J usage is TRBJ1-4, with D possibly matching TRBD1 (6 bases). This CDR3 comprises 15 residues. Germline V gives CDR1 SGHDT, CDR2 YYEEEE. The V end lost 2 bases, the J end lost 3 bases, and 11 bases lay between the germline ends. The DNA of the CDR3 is TGTGCCAGCAGCTTAGGGGGACGGGCTAATGAAAAACTGTTTTTT. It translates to CASSLGGRANEKLFF.

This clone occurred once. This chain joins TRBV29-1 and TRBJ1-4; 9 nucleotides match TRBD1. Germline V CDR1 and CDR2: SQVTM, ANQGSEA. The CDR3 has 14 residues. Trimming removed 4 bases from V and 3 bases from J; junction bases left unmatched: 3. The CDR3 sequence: CSVGDRGSNEKLFF. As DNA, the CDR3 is TGCAGCGTTGGAGACAGGGGGTCTAATGAAAAACTGTTTTTT.

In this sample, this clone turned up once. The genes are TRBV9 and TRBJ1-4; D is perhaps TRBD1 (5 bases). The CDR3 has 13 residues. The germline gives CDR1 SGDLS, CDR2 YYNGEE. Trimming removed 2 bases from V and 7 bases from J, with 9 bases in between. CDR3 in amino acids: CASSVAQGEKLFF. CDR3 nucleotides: TGTGCCAGCAGCGTGGCTCAGGGTGAAAAACTGTTTTTT.

CDR3 loop: CASSLAGKDGYTF. DNA of the CDR3: TGCGCCAGCAGCTTGGCAGGGAAAGATGGCTACACCTTC. The chain recombines TRBV5-1 with TRBJ1-2; tentatively, D is TRBD1 (5 bases). V dropped 0 bases and J dropped 6 bases, with 9 bases sitting between them. The CDR3 runs 13 residues. Germline-derived CDR1 and CDR2 are SGHRS and YFSETQ. The variable domain in full, with the rest retrieved from reference TRBV5-1 and TRBJ1-2, is KAGVTQTPRYLIKTRGQQVTLSCSPISGHRSVSWYQQTPGQGLQFLFEYFSETQRNKGNFPGRFSGRQFSNSRSEMNVSTLELGDSALYLCASSLAGKDGYTFGSGTRLTVV.

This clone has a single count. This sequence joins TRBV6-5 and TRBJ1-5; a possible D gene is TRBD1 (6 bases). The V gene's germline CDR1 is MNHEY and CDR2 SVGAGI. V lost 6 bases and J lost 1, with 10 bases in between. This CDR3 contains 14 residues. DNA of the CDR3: TGTGCCAGCAGCTCGGGACAAAGCAATCAGCCCCAGCATTTT. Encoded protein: CASSSGQSNQPQHF.

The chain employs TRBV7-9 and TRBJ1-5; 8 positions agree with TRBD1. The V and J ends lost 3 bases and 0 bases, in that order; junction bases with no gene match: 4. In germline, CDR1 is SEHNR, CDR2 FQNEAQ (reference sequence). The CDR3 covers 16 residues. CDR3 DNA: TGTGCCAGCAGCTTCGGACAGGGCGTTAGCAATCAGCCCCAGCATTTT. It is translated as CASSFGQGVSNQPQHF.

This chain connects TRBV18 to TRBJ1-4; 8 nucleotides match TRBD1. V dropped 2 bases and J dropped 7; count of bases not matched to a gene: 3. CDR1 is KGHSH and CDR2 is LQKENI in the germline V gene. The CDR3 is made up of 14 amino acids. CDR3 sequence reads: CASSPGQGSEKLFF. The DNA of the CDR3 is TGTGCCAGCTCACCAGGACAGGGTTCTGAAAAACTGTTTTTT.

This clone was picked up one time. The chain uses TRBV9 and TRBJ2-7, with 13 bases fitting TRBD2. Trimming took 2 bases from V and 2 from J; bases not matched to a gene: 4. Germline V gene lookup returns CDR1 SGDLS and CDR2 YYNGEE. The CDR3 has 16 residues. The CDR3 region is CASSVLGLAGTYEQYF. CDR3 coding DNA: TGTGCCAGCAGCGTTTTGGGACTAGCGGGGACCTACGAGCAGTACTTC.

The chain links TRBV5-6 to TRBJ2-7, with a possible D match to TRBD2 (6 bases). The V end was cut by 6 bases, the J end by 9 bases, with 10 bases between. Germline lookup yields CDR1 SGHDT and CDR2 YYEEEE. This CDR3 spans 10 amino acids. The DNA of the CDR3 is TGTGCCAGCACCCCCGGGGGGCAGTACTTC. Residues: CASTPGGQYF.

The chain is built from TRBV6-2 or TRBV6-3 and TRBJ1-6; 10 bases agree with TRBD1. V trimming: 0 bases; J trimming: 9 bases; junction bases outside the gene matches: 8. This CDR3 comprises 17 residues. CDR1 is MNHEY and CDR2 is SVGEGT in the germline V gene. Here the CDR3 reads CASSYSRQGATASPLHF. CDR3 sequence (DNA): TGTGCCAGCAGTTACTCGCGACAGGGGGCGACCGCTTCACCCCTCCACTTT.

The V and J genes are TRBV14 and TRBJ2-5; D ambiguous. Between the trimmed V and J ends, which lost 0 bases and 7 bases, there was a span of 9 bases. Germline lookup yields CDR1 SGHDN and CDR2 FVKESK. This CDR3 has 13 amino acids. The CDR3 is CASSQDKGGTQYF. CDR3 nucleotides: TGTGCCAGCAGCCAAGATAAAGGCGGGACCCAGTACTTC.

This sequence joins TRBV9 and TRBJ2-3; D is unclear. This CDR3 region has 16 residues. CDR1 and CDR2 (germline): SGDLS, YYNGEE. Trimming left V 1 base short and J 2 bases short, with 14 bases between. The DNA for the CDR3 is TGTGCCAGCAGCGTATCACCCAGGCGTCCCACAGATACGCAGTATTTT. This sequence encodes CASSVSPRRPTDTQYF.

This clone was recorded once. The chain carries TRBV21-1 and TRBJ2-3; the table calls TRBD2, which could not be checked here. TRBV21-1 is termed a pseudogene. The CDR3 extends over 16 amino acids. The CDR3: CASSNGSGISTDTQYF. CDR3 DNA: TGTGCCAGCAGCAACGGTAGCGGGATCAGCACAGATACGCAGTATTTT.

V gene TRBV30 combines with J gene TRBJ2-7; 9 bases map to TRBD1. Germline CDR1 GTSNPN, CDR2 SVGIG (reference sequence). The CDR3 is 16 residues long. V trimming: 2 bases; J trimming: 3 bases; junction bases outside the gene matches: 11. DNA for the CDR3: TGTGCCTGGAGTTCCCGGCGGGGACAGGGAATCTACGAGCAGTACTTC. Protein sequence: CAWSSRRGQGIYEQYF.

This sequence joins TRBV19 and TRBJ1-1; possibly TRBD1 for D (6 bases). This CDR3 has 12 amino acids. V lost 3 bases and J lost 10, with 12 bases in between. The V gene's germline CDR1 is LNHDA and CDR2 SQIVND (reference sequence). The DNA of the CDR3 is TGTGCCAGTAGTATTGTGGGGGGGCGAGCTTTCTTT. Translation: CASSIVGGRAFF. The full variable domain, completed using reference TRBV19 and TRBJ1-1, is DGGITQSPKYLFRKEGQNVTLSCEQNLNHDAMYWYRQDPGQGLRLIYYSQIVNDFQKGDIAEGYSVSREKKESFPLTVTSAQKNPTAFYLCASSIVGGRAFFGQGTRLTVV.

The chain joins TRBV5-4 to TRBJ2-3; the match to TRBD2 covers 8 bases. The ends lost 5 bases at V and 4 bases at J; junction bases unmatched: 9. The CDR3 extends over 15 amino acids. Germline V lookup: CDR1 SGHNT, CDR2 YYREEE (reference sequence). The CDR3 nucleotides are TGTGCCAGCAGGGCGACGGGACTAGAGGCAGATACGCAGTATTTT. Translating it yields CASRATGLEADTQYF.

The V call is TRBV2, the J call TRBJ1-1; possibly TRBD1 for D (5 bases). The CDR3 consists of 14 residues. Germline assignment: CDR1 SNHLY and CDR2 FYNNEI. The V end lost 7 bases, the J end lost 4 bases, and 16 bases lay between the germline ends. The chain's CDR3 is CASTTWGEGTEAFF. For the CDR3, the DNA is TGTGCCAGCACCACCTGGGGGGAGGGCACTGAAGCTTTCTTT.